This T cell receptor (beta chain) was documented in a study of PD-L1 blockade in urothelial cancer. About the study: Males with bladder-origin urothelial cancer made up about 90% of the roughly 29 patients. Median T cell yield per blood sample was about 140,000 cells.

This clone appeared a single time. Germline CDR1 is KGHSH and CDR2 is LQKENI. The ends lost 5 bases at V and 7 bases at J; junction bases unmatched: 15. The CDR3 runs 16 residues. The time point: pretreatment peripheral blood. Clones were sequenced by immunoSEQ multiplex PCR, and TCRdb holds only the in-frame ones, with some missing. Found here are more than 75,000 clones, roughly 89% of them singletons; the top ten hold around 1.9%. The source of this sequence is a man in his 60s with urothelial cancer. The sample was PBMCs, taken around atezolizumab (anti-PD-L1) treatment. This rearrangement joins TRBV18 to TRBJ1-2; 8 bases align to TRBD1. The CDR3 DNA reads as TGTGCCAGCTCAACGTTCGGACAGGGTAATGATCTTGGCTACACCTTC. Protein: CASSTFGQGNDLGYTF. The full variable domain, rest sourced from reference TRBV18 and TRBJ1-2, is NAGVMQNPRHLVRRRGQEARLRCSPMKGHSHVYWYRQLPEEGLKFMVYLQKENIIDESGMPKERFSAEFPKEGPSILRIQQVVRGDSAAYFCASSTFGQGNDLGYTFGSGTRLTVV.